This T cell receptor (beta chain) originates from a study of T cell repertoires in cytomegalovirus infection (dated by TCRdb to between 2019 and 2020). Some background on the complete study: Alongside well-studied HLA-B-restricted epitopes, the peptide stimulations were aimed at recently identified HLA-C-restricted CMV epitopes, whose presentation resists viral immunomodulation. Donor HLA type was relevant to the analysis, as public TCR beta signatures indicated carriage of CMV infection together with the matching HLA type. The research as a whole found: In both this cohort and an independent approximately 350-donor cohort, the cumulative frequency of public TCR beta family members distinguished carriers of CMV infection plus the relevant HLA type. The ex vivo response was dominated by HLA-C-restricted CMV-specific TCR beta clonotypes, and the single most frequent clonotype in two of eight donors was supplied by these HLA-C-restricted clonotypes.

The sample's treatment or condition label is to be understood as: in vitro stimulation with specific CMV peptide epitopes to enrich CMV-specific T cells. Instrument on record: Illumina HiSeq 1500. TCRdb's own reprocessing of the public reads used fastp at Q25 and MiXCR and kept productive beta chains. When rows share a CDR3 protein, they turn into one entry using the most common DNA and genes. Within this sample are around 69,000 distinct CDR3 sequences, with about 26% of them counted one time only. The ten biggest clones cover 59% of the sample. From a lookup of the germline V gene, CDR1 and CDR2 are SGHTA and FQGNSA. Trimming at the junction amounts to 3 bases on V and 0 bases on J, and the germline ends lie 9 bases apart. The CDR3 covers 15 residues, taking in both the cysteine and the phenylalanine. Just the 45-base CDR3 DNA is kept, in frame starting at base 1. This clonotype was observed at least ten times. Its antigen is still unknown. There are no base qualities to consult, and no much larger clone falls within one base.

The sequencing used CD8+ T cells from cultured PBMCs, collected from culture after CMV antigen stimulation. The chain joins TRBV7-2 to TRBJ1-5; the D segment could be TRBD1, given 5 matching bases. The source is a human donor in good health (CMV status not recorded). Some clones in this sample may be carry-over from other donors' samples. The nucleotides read TGTGCCAGCAGCTTCGGGACGTCTAGCAATCAGCCCCAGCATTTT. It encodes CASSFGTSSNQPQHF.